The 9 T cell receptor beta chains presented below share a single source sample, sequenced in a study of tumor-infiltrating lymphocytes in primary liver carcinoma. Co-extracted RNA and DNA came from roughly 20-30 mg of unsorted bulk tissue. Priming with a constant-region primer yielded TCR beta cDNA from about 510 ng total RNA. Slightly modified ARM-PCR, run as three nested multiplex PCR rounds, produced the TCR beta libraries. With TRBV1-TRBV30 forward primers and a C-beta reverse primer, the first two PCR rounds were run for around 10 cycles each. MiXCR, run by TCRdb on the multiplex PCR reads, gives a single entry per CDR3 protein. The sample lists 150,000 to 200,000 distinct CDR3 sequences; just under 85% were seen once. The material sequenced was tumor tissue from primary liver carcinoma. The receptors here all came from a man in his forties with primary liver carcinoma and hepatitis B virus infection.

Concerning this clonotype: Sequence at one end of the junction differs from germline and may be a read error. V gene TRBV7-9 combines with J gene TRBJ2-5; 8 bases align to TRBD1. The CDR3 contains 13 residues. CDR1 is SEHNR, CDR2 FQNEAQ, per germline (reference sequence). The CDR3 spells CTSSRGQGETQYF. CDR3 sequence (DNA): TGTACCAGCAGCCGTGGACAGGGAGAGACCCAATACTTC.

In regard to this clonotype: The germline gene is not matched at one end of the junction; a read error may be the cause. The chain recombines TRBV29-1 with TRBJ2-2; the match to TRBD2 covers 10 bases. This CDR3 has 15 residues. Germline CDR1 reads SQVTM; CDR2 reads ANQGSEA. CDR3 loop: CSAGTSAVNSGELFF. DNA for the CDR3: TGCAGCGCTGGGACTAGCGCGGTGAACTCCGGGGAGCTGTTTTTT.

To note about this clonotype: An end of the junction does not agree with germline; a read error may underlie this. The chain recombines TRBV11-2 with TRBJ2-3; 7 bases agree with TRBD2. Germline-derived CDR1 and CDR2 are SGHAT and FQNNGV. CDR3 length: 17 residues. CDR3 sequence: CASRLDPGETSTDSHYF. In DNA form, the CDR3 reads TGTGCCAGCAGATTAGATCCGGGGGAGACTAGCACAGATTCGCACTATTTT.

In its sample, this clonotype was seen once. One end of the junction is discordant with germline, which a read error may explain. The chain combines TRBV6-1 with TRBJ2-1; the match to TRBD2 covers 12 bases. This CDR3 is 15 amino acids long. The germline gives CDR1 MNHNS, CDR2 SASEGT. In DNA form, the CDR3 reads TGTCCCAGCATACTAGCGGGAGGTCCATCGAATGAGCAGTTCTTC. This sequence encodes CPSILAGGPSNEQFF.

The CDR3 nucleotides read TGTGCCAGCAGCGTCAGACGGTGCAAAGAAGAAGCTTTCTTT. This sequence encodes CASSVRRCKEEAFF. J is TRBJ1-1 and V is TRBV7-9; D not certain. The CDR3 extends over 14 amino acids. Germline-derived CDR1 and CDR2 are SEHNR and FQNEAQ (reference sequence). Trimming took off 5 bases at V and 8 bases at J, with 18 bases between the two ends.

This clonotype was seen a single time. The chain has TRBV6-1 and TRBJ2-3; D ambiguous. There are 13 residues in the CDR3. The V end lost 10 bases, the J end lost 1 base, and 12 bases lay between the germline ends. Germline CDR1 and CDR2: MNHNS and SASEGT. CDR3 coding DNA: TGTGCCACCACATCGGGCTGCACAGATACGCAGTATTTT. It codes for CATTSGCTDTQYF.

Turning to this clonotype: Likely a read error: the CDR3 ends without its conserved phenylalanine or tryptophan. The rearrangement joins TRBV4-3 to TRBJ2-5; 8 bases agree with TRBD2. Per germline, CDR1 LGHNA and CDR2 YSLEER. The CDR3 has 14 residues. The CDR3 nucleotides read TGTGCCAGCAGCCGAGTTCCGGGAGGGGAGACCCAGTACATC. This codes for CASSRVPGGETQYI.

This clonotype was observed at least ten times. The rearrangement links TRBV5-1 to TRBJ1-2; 8 nucleotides line up with TRBD1. CDR3 size: 14 residues. V was clipped by 6 bases and J by 3 bases; unmatched bases: 7. Germline CDR1 and CDR2: SGHRS and YFSETQ. CDR3 protein: CASTIQGDDYGYTF. CDR3 coding DNA: TGCGCCAGCACCATACAGGGGGATGACTATGGCTACACCTTC.

On this clonotype itself: Possible read error: a much larger clone is one base away. The V call is TRBV28, the J call TRBJ1-3; D call uncertain. The V gene lost 5 bases and the J gene lost 0 bases, with 8 bases spanning the gap. CDR3 length: 14 amino acids. CDR1 MDHEN and CDR2 SYDVKM come from the germline V gene. CDR3 in DNA: TGTGCCAGCAGTACTCTCTTCTCTGGAAACACCATATATTTT. This encodes CASSTLFSGNTIYF.